Below are 22 T cell receptor beta chains sequenced from a single sample in a study of blood T cell repertoires in COVID-19. Assay used: immunoSEQ multiplex PCR; TCRdb lists only in-frame clones, some missing. Of 130,000 to 150,000 clones listed, approximately 84% are singletons. Sequenced: peripheral blood. The receptors shown here come from a woman aged 55 to 70 with acute or convalescent COVID-19.

The chain couples TRBV5-4 to TRBJ1-4, with D uncertain. The length of the CDR3 is 13 residues. The germline gives CDR1 SGHNT, CDR2 YYREEE (reference sequence). V was pared by 5 bases and J by 5 bases, with 10 bases between. CDR3 sequence reads: CASSSTENEKLFF. The CDR3 DNA is TGTGCCAGCAGTTCCACGGAGAATGAAAAACTGTTTTTT. The full variable domain, rest sourced from reference TRBV5-4 and TRBJ1-4, is ETGVTQSPTHLIKTRGQQVTLRCSSQSGHNTVSWYQQALGQGPQFIFQYYREEENGRGNFPPRFSGLQFPNYSSELNVNALELDDSALYLCASSSTENEKLFFGSGTQLSVL.

This chain uses TRBV9 with TRBJ2-1, with D unclear. Germline CDR1 reads SGDLS; CDR2 reads YYNGEE. The CDR3 has 14 amino acids. V was shortened by 3 bases and J by 0 bases, with 7 bases between the two germline ends. The CDR3 DNA sequence: TGTGCCAGCAGCGCGGCAGGCTCCTACAATGAGCAGTTCTTC. Protein: CASSAAGSYNEQFF.

The chain links TRBV21-1 to TRBJ1-4; the table's D call, TRBD1, has no DNA check behind it. TRBV21-1 is classified as a pseudogene. The CDR3 sequence is 14 residues long. This CDR3 reads CASSTEGDNEKLFF. CDR3 DNA sequence: TGTGCCAGCAGTACTGAGGGGGATAATGAAAAACTGTTTTTT.

The rearrangement uses TRBV5-4 and TRBJ1-2; TRBD1 might be the D (5 bases). Germline V CDR1 and CDR2: SGHNT, YYREEE (reference sequence). The CDR3 length is 15 residues. Trimming shortened V by 4 bases and J by 6 bases, and 19 bases separated the two germline ends. The CDR3 region is CASSLGTRQRDGYTF. CDR3 coding DNA: TGTGCCAGCAGCCTAGGGACTCGGCAAAGGGATGGCTACACCTTC.

The chain employs TRBV2 and TRBJ1-2; 8 bases map to TRBD1. The J segment lost 4 bases and the V segment lost 6 bases, leaving 10 bases of the junction unmatched. CDR3 size: 15 residues. From germline, CDR1 is SNHLY and CDR2 FYNNEI. This chain's CDR3 is CASRYGTGGGYGYTF. Written as DNA, the CDR3 is TGTGCCAGCAGATACGGGACAGGTGGTGGCTATGGCTACACCTTC.

This chain joins TRBV6-5 and TRBJ2-1; 7 bases agree with TRBD2. Losses at the gene ends were 7 bases for V and 9 bases for J; bases not matched to a gene: 9. CDR3 size: 13 residues. CDR1 is MNHEY, CDR2 SVGAGI, per germline. CDR3 protein: CASMASGGGEQFF. The CDR3 region has the DNA TGTGCCAGCATGGCTAGCGGTGGGGGTGAGCAGTTCTTC.

This clone appeared once. The V call is TRBV28, the J call TRBJ1-5, with 8 bases matching TRBD1. This CDR3 contains 16 residues. Germline V lookup: CDR1 MDHEN, CDR2 SYDVKM. V shed 4 bases and J 5 bases; nucleotides not matched to a gene: 10. CDR3: CASSSLQDRVHQPQHF. For the CDR3, the DNA is TGTGCCAGCAGTTCGCTACAGGACAGGGTGCATCAGCCCCAGCATTTT.

The CDR3 is CASGHNSNQPQHF. Written as DNA, the CDR3 is TGTGCCAGTGGACACAATAGCAATCAGCCCCAGCATTTT. J is TRBJ1-5 and V is TRBV19, with D possibly matching TRBD1 (5 bases). This CDR3 is built from 13 residues. Deletions cut 8 bases from V and 0 bases from J, with 8 bases between. Germline CDR1 and CDR2: LNHDA and SQIVND (reference sequence).

This clone was detected only a few times. DNA for the CDR3: TGTGCCACCAGCAGAGGTCCCAGGGGCATTCAGTACTTC. Translating it yields CATSRGPRGIQYF. This chain connects TRBV15 to TRBJ2-4; a weak D match, TRBD1 (6 bases). Per the germline V gene, CDR1 is LNHNV and CDR2 is YYDKDF (reference sequence). V lost 1 base and J lost 9, with 10 bases in between. This CDR3 is 13 amino acids long.

This clone appeared a single time. CDR3 in DNA: TGTGCCAGCAGCTCCCAGGGGGCTAGTGAAAAACTGTTTTTT. Protein sequence: CASSSQGASEKLFF. The rearrangement uses TRBV5-5 and TRBJ1-4; 8 positions agree with TRBD1. The V gene's germline CDR1 is SGHKS and CDR2 YYEKEE (reference sequence). The CDR3 length is 14 residues. V lost 3 bases, J lost 7 bases, and 5 bases stayed unmatched.

This sequence joins TRBV6-5 and TRBJ2-7, with 9 nucleotides matching TRBD2. The CDR3 is made up of 14 amino acids. Trimming cost V 4 bases and J 6 bases; bases outside gene matches: 7. The germline CDR1 and CDR2 sequences are MNHEY and SVGAGI. CDR3 bases: TGTGCCAGCAGTTTTAGCGGGAGCAGCGGCGAGCAGTACTTC. Protein product: CASSFSGSSGEQYF.

The chain recombines TRBV3-1 (or the pseudogene TRBV3-2) with TRBJ2-7, with D maybe TRBD2 (6 bases). Trimming removed 3 bases at V and 7 bases at J, with 10 bases between. Germline-derived CDR1 and CDR2 are LGHDT and YNNKEL (reference sequence). The CDR3 has 12 residues. CDR3 DNA: TGTGCCAGCAGCCATACTGGGGGGGAGCAGTACTTC. Translation: CASSHTGGEQYF.

Details on this clone: A read error may produce the germline difference seen at one junction end. This chain uses TRBV28 with TRBJ1-2, with D perhaps TRBD1 (5 bases). The CDR3 loop spans 10 amino acids. CDR1 is MDHEN and CDR2 is SYDVKM in the germline V gene. The CDR3 DNA reads as TGTGCCAGCAGTTTTGACAGCTCATACTTC. Its protein product is CASSFDSSYF.

This chain uses TRBV24-1 with TRBJ2-3, with D tentatively TRBD2 (5 bases). The CDR3 runs 15 residues. The germline V gene encodes CDR1 KGHDR and CDR2 SFDVKD. The ends were cut back, 5 bases at V and 4 bases at J, with 15 bases in the middle. DNA for the CDR3: TGTGCCACCAGTGTCCGACGAGGGTTAGCAGATACGCAGTATTTT. Amino acids: CATSVRRGLADTQYF.

The chain joins TRBV14 to TRBJ1-1, with 7 bases fitting TRBD1. Germline CDR1 and CDR2: SGHDN and FVKESK. V shed 0 bases, J shed 6 bases, and the junction held 4 bases outside the gene matches. CDR3 length: 14 amino acids. CDR3 residues: CASSQDPGQPEAFF. The CDR3 DNA reads as TGTGCCAGCAGCCAAGATCCGGGACAGCCTGAAGCTTTCTTT.

The V and J genes are TRBV15 and TRBJ1-1; the D gene is possibly TRBD1 (5 bases). Looked up from germline, CDR1 is LNHNV and CDR2 is YYDKDF (reference sequence). The CDR3 runs to 18 residues. V lost 3 bases to trimming and J lost 3 bases, with 23 bases between them. The CDR3 loop is CATSSRGGFWNKDTEAFF. CDR3 DNA sequence: TGTGCCACCAGCAGCCGGGGGGGGTTTTGGAATAAGGACACTGAAGCTTTCTTT.

The chain links TRBV5-4 to TRBJ2-2; 9 positions match TRBD1. Germline V gives CDR1 SGHNT, CDR2 YYREEE (reference sequence). The CDR3 is 14 residues long. With 5 bases clipped from V and 7 bases from J, the junction kept 6 bases outside the gene matches. The CDR3 spells CASSRDRAGGELFF. Written as DNA, the CDR3 is TGTGCCAGCAGTCGGGACAGGGCCGGCGGGGAGCTGTTTTTT.

This clone came up once. This chain connects TRBV6-5 to TRBJ1-5; the D is unclear. Germline assignment: CDR1 MNHEY and CDR2 SVGAGI. The CDR3 contains 13 residues. The V end was cut by 6 bases, the J end by 5 bases, with 11 bases between. The CDR3 DNA reads as TGTGCCAGCAGCGTGGCGGGCCATCAGCCCCAGCATTTT. Its translation is CASSVAGHQPQHF.

The J gene is TRBJ1-5, the V gene TRBV5-4, with D perhaps TRBD1 (6 bases). The CDR3 sequence is 14 residues long. Trimming removed 1 base at V and 4 bases at J, with 9 bases between. Germline values: CDR1 SGHNT, CDR2 YYREEE (reference sequence). The CDR3 coding sequence is TGTGCCAGCAGCTTGCCAGGGGAGAATCAGCCCCAGCATTTT. Translation: CASSLPGENQPQHF. Complete variable domain (other parts from reference TRBV5-4 and TRBJ1-5): ETGVTQSPTHLIKTRGQQVTLRCSSQSGHNTVSWYQQALGQGPQFIFQYYREEENGRGNFPPRFSGLQFPNYSSELNVNALELDDSALYLCASSLPGENQPQHFGDGTRLSIL.

The J gene is TRBJ1-5, the V gene TRBV28, with D perhaps matching TRBD1 (6 bases). This CDR3 comprises 15 residues. V was shortened by 7 bases and J by 1 base, with 14 bases between the two germline ends. CDR1 MDHEN and CDR2 SYDVKM come from the germline V gene. The CDR3: CASIRGGASNQPQHF. CDR3 in DNA: TGTGCCAGCATACGTGGGGGGGCAAGCAATCAGCCCCAGCATTTT. Using reference TRBV28 and TRBJ1-5 for the parts outside the CDR3, the full variable domain is DVKVTQSSRYLVKRTGEKVFLECVQDMDHENMFWYRQDPGLGLRLIYFSYDVKMKEKGDIPEGYSVSREKKERFSLILESASTNQTSMYLCASIRGGASNQPQHFGDGTRLSIL.

This chain connects TRBV6-4 to TRBJ2-1; possible D gene TRBD2, 5 bases. This CDR3 spans 16 amino acids. With 3 bases removed from V and 5 bases from J, the gap between germline ends came to 17 bases. CDR1 is MRHNA and CDR2 is SNTAGT in the germline V gene. In nucleotides, the CDR3 is TGTGCCAGCAGTGAACGGCGGGTTTTATCGCACAATGAGCAGTTCTTC. It specifies CASSERRVLSHNEQFF.

V usage is TRBV14 and J usage is TRBJ1-2; D is perhaps TRBD1 (5 bases). CDR3 size: 13 residues. The V end lost 3 bases, the J end lost 5 bases, and 10 bases lay between the germline ends. CDR1 and CDR2 (germline): SGHDN, FVKESK. In DNA form, the CDR3 reads TGTGCCAGCAGCCACAGGGTTGGGTATGGCTACACCTTC. Its translation is CASSHRVGYGYTF.